This T cell receptor (beta chain) was recorded in a study of blood T cell repertoires in COVID-19. Study details: Acute-phase and convalescent COVID-19 samples originated in the United States, Italy and Spain. T cells, B-cell-depleted T cells, or PBMCs provided the cDNA or gDNA that served as material.

In the authors' methods: Cell counts per sample came from amplifying reference gene primers. Sequenced by immunoSEQ multiplex PCR; TCRdb stores in-frame clones only, minus some. The V and J calls and the clone size are those of that table, but D and trimming were determined from the DNA. The profile covers 95,000 to 150,000 clones, with roughly 89% appearing a single time and roughly 2.2% taken by the ten largest. This sequence originates from a woman in her 50s with acute or convalescent COVID-19. Input material: peripheral blood.

The DNA for the CDR3 is TGTGCCTGGAGTGGGACAGGGAAGAACACCGGGGAGCTGTTTTTT. Amino acids: CAWSGTGKNTGELFF. The V and J genes are TRBV30 and TRBJ2-2; TRBD1 agrees at 8 bases. Unmatched junction bases numbered 2, after V lost 1 base and J lost 1 base. Per germline, CDR1 GTSNPN and CDR2 SVGIG (reference sequence). This CDR3 comprises 15 residues.